Listed here is a single T cell receptor beta chain. No antigen is known for it. No much larger clone exists at a distance of one base, and base qualities are not known. The source of the sample is a study of T cells after yellow fever vaccination (dated by TCRdb to about 2019). In the study overall: The SMART-Seq v4 Ultra Low Input RNA kit was used to prepare libraries from fractions with low cell numbers. To follow T-cell clones before and after primary and booster YFV17D yellow fever vaccination, bulk TCR alpha and beta repertoires were sequenced over time. Two healthy male donors made up the cohort, one aged 18 to 30 years and the other aged 30 to 40 years. Blood was drawn at multiple timepoints before and after primary and secondary immunization, with bulk PBMC replicates and cell subsets isolated.

The sample's treatment or condition, from its label and the paper: live attenuated yellow fever vaccine strain. At each blood-draw timepoint, two biological replicates of bulk PBMCs were obtained. A standard Ficoll-Paque protocol was used to isolate PBMCs from peripheral blood. TriZol was used to extract RNA from bulk PBMCs, CD4 and CD8 fractions, and dextramer-positive and dextramer-negative fractions. Trimmed from V: 6 bases; trimmed from J: 4 bases; junction bases lacking a gene match: 8. CDR1 MNHEY and CDR2 SVGEGT were looked up in the germline V gene. The cysteine opens and the phenylalanine closes a CDR3 of 15 amino acids. The entry retains the CDR3 DNA only, 45 bases that are in frame from base 1. TCR cDNA was synthesized by 5'RACE template switching, which introduced a universal primer site and unique molecular identifiers. cDNA synthesis was primed from both the TCR alpha and TCR beta constant segments. Libraries were amplified in two PCR steps, with sample barcodes and sequencing adapters added in the second step. Sequencing of libraries was done on Illumina HiSeq 2500 (2x100 bp) or NovaSeq (2x150 bp). Per the authors' processing: Reads were demultiplexed and collapsed into UMI consensus sequences with MIGEC, and V(D)J alignment was performed with MiXCR. Vaccine-responding clonotypes were identified with edgeR using replicate PBMC samples, with FDR below 0.01 and a log2 fold change above 5 up to day 15 being required. Each bulk clonotype received a CD4 or CD8 identity based on whether the sequenced CD4 or CD8 repertoire contained that clonotype at higher abundance. TCRdb reran the public reads through fastp at Q25 and MiXCR, keeping productive beta chains. Duplicate CDR3 protein sequences are folded into a single record with the most common DNA and genes. TCRdb assigned the V and J calls; the authors' analysis was not used. This sample is represented by about 580,000 distinct CDR3 sequences; approximately 16% of them were singletons. In total, the top ten clones hold around a sixth of the sample.

General study outcomes and caveats: Compared with the primary T-cell response, the secondary T-cell response was weaker but faster, peaking on day 5 rather than day 15. Most clones expanded after primary vaccination (almost 98% of CD4 and 88% of CD8) were re-detected after the booster, suggesting that broad memory maintenance occurred. Because abundant contaminating clonotypes from the bulk population could be contained in FACS-sorted repertoires, computational filtering was required. Because only a couple of donors were included in the study, the extent to which the findings can be generalized is limited. A small share of clonotypes occurred in both CD4 and CD8 compartments, likely arising from convergent recombination.

The sequencing here drew on PBMCs, taken 4 to 5 days after the first yellow fever vaccination. Recombination connected TRBV6-2 or TRBV6-3 to TRBJ2-5; 10 nucleotides in the junction match TRBD1. The source is a man aged 18 to 29 who received the YFV17D yellow fever vaccine. The nucleotide sequence reads as follows: TGTGCCAGCAGCCCCAGGACAGGGGGGTCAGAGACCCAGTACTTC. This sequence encodes CASSPRTGGSETQYF.